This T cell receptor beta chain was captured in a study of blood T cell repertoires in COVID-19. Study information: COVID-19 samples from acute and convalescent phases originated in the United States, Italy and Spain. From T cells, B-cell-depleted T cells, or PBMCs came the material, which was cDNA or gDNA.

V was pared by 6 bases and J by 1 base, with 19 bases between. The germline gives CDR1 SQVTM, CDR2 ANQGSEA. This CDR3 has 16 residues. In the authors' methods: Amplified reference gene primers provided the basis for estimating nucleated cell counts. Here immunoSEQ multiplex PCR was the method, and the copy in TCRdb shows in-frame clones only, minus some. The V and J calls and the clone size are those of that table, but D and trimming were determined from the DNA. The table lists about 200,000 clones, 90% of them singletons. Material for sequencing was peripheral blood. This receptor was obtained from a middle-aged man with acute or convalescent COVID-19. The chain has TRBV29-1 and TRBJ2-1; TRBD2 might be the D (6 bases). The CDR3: CSVLGGNHLSYNEQFF. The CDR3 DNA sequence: TGCAGCGTCTTAGGAGGGAATCACCTATCCTACAATGAGCAGTTCTTC.